This T cell receptor beta chain was captured by sequencing in a study of blood T cell repertoires in COVID-19. Study information: Sites in the United States, Italy and Spain provided acute and convalescent COVID-19 samples. In each case, the material was cDNA or gDNA derived from T cells, B-cell-depleted T cells, or PBMCs.

How the authors handled the data: The authors estimated nucleated cell counts from reference gene primer amplification. The method was immunoSEQ multiplex PCR; TCRdb's version includes in-frame clones alone and lacks a portion of them. The DNA gave D and trimming, while V, J and clone size come from that table. Of 150,000 to 200,000 clones listed, 65% to 90% are singletons. V dropped 4 bases and J dropped 10 bases, with 22 bases sitting between them. The CDR3 sequence is 14 residues long. Germline V gene data show CDR1 as SQVTM and CDR2 as ANQGSEA. Seattle patients were enrolled while actively infected and followed longitudinally.

The chain employs TRBV29-1 and TRBJ1-1; D call uncertain. The sequencing sample was made of peripheral blood. This sequence was found in a woman aged 40 to 49 with COVID-19, enrolled during active disease. Written as DNA, the CDR3 is TGCAGCGTTGGCATGCGGGGTGGAGCGGTTGGAGCTTTCTTT. Its translation: CSVGMRGGAVGAFF.